This T cell receptor beta chain emerged from a study of T cells in Graves' hyperthyroidism and ophthalmopathy. Study information: At the time of initial diagnosis and before any treatment, peripheral blood was collected.

Only a few counts were recorded for this clonotype. The CDR3 runs to 14 residues. V was pared by 2 bases and J by 0 bases, with 1 base of the junction left unmatched. Per the germline V gene, CDR1 is DFQATT and CDR2 is SNEGSKA (reference sequence). If no ophthalmopathy progression occurred within 18 months, Graves' hyperthyroidism was stable. Amplification of TCR beta CDR3 regions was performed using RNA transcripts as template. The HTBI primer set served for first-round RT-PCR of the TCR CDR3. TCRdb passed the multiplex PCR reads through MiXCR, listing each CDR3 protein once. The table shows more than 650,000 distinct CDR3 sequences, with 12% to 15% occurring only once.

The V and J genes are TRBV20-1 and TRBJ1-5; 7 bases agree with TRBD1. Sequencing used blood. The TCR was taken from a woman in her late teens or twenties with Graves' hyperthyroidism. For the CDR3, the DNA is TGCAGTGCTAGAAGGGACAGTAGCAATCAGCCCCAGCATTTT. Translated: CSARRDSSNQPQHF.